One TCR beta chain is described in this entry. Its antigen specificity is not known. No quality values exist for individual bases; no much larger clone is one base distant. V and J are truncated by 3 bases and 4 bases respectively, leaving an intervening sequence of 15 bases. Looking up the germline V gene (reference sequence) yields CDR1 SGHAT and CDR2 FQDESV. The CDR3 has 15 amino acids, counting the end cysteine and phenylalanine. Only the CDR3 region is kept as DNA, spanning 45 bases read in frame from base 1. This entry is derived from a study of blood T cell repertoires in COVID-19 (dated by TCRdb to 2018 to 2020). Study-level background: The collaborator samples originated in the United States, Italy and Spain and spanned the acute and convalescent phases of COVID-19. The material from the prospective study consisted of cDNA or gDNA derived from T cells, B-cell-depleted T cells, or PBMCs. The dataset comprised deeply sampled blood TCRbeta repertoires from subjects exposed to, actively infected with, or recovered from COVID-19. A freely available public database, intended as a resource for researchers studying the immune response to SARS-CoV-2, is where the repertoires were released. The samples were drawn from two sources: the first 160 participants of the ongoing ImmuneRACE study, and 1,000 to 1,500 subjects contributed by 6 global collaborators. Nearly every sample came with metadata listing a de-identified subject ID, COVID-19 status, age in years and sex. Where available, HLA class I and class II types were obtained from metadata supplied by the sample provider rather than from assay-based typing.

Overall study outcomes, separate from this receptor: The amount of clinical and demographic metadata varied by source and participant and was provided uncurated.

The immunoSEQ Assay, a bias-controlled multiplex PCR, was used to amplify TCRbeta CDR3 regions from genomic DNA. On the authors' methods: Nucleated cell counts per sample were estimated from amplification of reference gene primers within the assay. To quantify the absolute abundance of each unique TCRbeta CDR3 rearrangement, sequence reads were collapsed and filtered. For each sample, productive Simpson clonality was calculated as the square root of Simpson's diversity index over productive rearrangements. As stored in TCRdb, this immuneACCESS dataset retains in-frame rearrangements with V and J assigned. A fraction of the clones does not appear; measured against another copy, unresolved V genes explain less than half of the discrepancy, and the remainder lacks a known reason. The V and J calls and clone size are taken from that table; D and trimming were inferred from the DNA. For this sample there are under 450,000 clones; approximately 89% appear just once. The ten largest clones take up over 9.5% of the sample.

In Seattle, one collaborating source enrolled patients while the infection was active and tracked those patients longitudinally over the course of disease. Each collaborating institution followed its own protocols to collect whole blood in K2EDTA tubes. Collaborator samples were shipped for TCRbeta analysis as frozen whole blood, isolated PBMCs, or DNA extracted from either sample type. The rearranged chain carries TRBV11-1 and TRBJ1-1; the D gene is perhaps TRBD1, on 5 matching bases. The sequencing input was peripheral blood. This receptor was identified in a woman between 50 and 59 years old with COVID-19, enrolled during active disease. The sequenced DNA is TGTGCCAGCAGCTTTTCGGAGACAGTGGGCACTGAAGCTTTCTTT. This is translated as CASSFSETVGTEAFF.